The present TCR beta chain was sequenced within a study of shared clonotypes between healthy human individuals. In regard to this clone: Its antigen is undetermined.

Assay used: immunoSEQ multiplex PCR; TCRdb lists only in-frame clones, some missing. The table records about 2.4 million clones, roughly 93% of them present only once. The ends lost 4 bases at V and 4 bases at J; junction bases unmatched: 3. CDR3 length: 14 amino acids. The V gene's germline CDR1 is SGDLS and CDR2 YYNGEE. The healthy adult donors were HIV-negative and reported no recent acute infections or vaccinations. General study findings and limits: Non-shared clonotypes had lower generation probabilities than those shared by all four donors. Rarefaction gave evidence that sorted-subset sequencing remained incomplete despite large depth.

The chain combines TRBV9 with TRBJ2-1; 9 bases fit TRBD1. The specimen sequenced was naive CD4+ T cells from PBMCs. Subset described: CD45RA+ positively selected. The receptor was derived from a man aged 18 to 29 in good health. Some clones in this sample may be carry-over from other donors' samples. DNA for the CDR3: TGTGCCAGCAGCTCAGACAGGGGGTACAATGAGCAGTTCTTC. As protein: CASSSDRGYNEQFF.